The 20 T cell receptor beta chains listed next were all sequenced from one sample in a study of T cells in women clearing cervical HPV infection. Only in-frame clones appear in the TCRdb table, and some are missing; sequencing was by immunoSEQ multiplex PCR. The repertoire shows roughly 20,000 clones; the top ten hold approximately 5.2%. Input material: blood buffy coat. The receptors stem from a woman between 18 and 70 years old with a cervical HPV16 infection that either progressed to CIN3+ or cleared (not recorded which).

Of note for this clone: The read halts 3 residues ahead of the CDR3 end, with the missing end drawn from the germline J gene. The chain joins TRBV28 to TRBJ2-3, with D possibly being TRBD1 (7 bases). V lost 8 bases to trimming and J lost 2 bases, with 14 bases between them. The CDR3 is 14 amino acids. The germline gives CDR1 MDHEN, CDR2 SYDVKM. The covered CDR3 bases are TGTGCCAGCGGGCAGGGGGGTTCCACAGATACG. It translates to CASGQGGSTDT. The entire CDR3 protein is CASGQGGSTDTQYF.

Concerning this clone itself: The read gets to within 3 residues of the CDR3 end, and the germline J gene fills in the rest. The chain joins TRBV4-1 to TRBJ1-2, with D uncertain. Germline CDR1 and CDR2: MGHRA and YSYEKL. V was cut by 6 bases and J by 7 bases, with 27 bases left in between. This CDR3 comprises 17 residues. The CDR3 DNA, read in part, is TGCGCCAGCAGTCAAAGTATCCCCTTTCAATCCGGCGGTGGC. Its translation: CASSQSIPFQSGGG. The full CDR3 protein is CASSQSIPFQSGGGYTF.

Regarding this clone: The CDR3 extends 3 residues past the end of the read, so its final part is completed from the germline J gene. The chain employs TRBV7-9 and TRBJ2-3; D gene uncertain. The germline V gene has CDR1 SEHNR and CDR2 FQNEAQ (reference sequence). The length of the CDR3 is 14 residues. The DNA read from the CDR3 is TGTGCCAGCAGCTTAGTCGTCGGTCAAGAGACG. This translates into CASSLVVGQET. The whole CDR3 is CASSLVVGQETQYF.

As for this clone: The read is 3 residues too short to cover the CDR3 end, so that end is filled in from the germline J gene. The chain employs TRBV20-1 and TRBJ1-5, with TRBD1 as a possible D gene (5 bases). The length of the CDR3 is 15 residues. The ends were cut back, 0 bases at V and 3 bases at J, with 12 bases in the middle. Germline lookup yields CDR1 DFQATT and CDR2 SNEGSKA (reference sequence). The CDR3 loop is CSARDLRDFNQPQHF. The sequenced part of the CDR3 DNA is TGCAGTGCTAGAGATCTTCGGGACTTCAATCAGCCC.

The CDR3 here is CASTRTGTGELFF. The sequenced CDR3 bases are TGCGCCAGCACCCGGACAGGGACCGGGGAG. The J gene is TRBJ2-2, the V gene TRBV5-1; 8 nucleotides line up with TRBD1. Read coverage stops 3 residues before the CDR3 terminus; the germline J gene supplies the remainder. This CDR3 spans 13 amino acids. Germline CDR1 SGHRS, CDR2 YFSETQ. V lost 6 bases and J lost 5; bases outside the gene matches: 3.

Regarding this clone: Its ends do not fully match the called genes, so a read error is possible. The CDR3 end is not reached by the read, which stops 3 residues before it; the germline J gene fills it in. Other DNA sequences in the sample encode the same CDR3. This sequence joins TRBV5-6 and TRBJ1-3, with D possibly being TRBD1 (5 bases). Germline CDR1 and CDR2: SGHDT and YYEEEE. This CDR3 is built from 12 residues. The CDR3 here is CASSPGGNTIYF. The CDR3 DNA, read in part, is TGTGCCAGCAGCCCCGGGGGGAACACT.

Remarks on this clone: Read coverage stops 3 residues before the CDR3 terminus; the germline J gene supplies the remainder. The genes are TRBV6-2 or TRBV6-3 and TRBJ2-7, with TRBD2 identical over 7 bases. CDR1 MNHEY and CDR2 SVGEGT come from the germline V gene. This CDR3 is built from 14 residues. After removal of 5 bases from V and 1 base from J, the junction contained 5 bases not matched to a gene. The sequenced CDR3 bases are TGTGCCAGCAGTCTTCGACTAGCATCCTACGAG. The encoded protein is CASSLRLASYE. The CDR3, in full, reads CASSLRLASYEQYF.

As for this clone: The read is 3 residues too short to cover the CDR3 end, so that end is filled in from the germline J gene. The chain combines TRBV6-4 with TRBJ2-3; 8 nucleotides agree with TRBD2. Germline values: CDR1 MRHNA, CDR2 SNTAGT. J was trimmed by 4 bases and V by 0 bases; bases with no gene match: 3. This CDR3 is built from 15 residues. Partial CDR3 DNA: TGTGCCAGCAGTGACTCGGTAGCGGGGTCAGATACG. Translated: CASSDSVAGSDT. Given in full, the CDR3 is CASSDSVAGSDTQYF.

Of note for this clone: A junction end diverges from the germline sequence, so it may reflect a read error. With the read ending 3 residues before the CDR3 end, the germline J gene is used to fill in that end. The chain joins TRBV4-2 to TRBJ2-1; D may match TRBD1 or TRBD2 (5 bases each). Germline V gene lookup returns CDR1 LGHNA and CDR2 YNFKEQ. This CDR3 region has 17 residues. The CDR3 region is CASSQDLPGSSYNEQFF. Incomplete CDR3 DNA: TGCGCCAGCAGCCAAGATCTTCCAGGGAGCTCCTACAATGAG.

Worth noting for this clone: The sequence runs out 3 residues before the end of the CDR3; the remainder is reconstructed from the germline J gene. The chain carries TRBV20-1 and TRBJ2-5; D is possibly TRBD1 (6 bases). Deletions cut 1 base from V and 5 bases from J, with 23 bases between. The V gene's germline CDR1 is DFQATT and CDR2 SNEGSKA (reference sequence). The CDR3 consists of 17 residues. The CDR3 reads CSARGRDLLGARETQYF. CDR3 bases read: TGCAGTGCTAGAGGCAGAGATTTATTGGGGGCGCGGGAGACC.

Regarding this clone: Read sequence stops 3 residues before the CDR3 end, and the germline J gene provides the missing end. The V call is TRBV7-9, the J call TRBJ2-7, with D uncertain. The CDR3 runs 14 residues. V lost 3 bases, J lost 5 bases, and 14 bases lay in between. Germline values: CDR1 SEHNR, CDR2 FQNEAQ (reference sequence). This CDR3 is CASSFEVDTDEQYF. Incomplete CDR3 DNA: TGTGCCAGCAGCTTCGAGGTAGACACGGACGAG. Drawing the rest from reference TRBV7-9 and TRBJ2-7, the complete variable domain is DTGVSQNPRHKITKRGQNVTFRCDPISEHNRLYWYRQTLGQGPEFLTYFQNEAQLEKSRLLSDRFSAERPKGSFSTLEIQRTEQGDSAMYLCASSFEVDTDEQYFGPGTRLTVT.

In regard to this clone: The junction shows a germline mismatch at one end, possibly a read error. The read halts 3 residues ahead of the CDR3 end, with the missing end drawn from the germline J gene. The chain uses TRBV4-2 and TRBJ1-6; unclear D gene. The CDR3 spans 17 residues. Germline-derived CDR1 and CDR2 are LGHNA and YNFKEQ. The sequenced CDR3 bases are TGCGCCAGCAGCCAAGATCAAGGGTTTCAGTATAATTCACCC. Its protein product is CASSQDQGFQYNSP. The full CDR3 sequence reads CASSQDQGFQYNSPLHF.

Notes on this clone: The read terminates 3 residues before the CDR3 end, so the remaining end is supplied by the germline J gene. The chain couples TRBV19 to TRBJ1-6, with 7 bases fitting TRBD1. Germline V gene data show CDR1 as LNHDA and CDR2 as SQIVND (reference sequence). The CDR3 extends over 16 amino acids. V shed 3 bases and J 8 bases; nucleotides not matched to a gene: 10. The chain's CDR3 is CASSITFQGGDSPLHF. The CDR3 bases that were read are TGTGCCAGTAGTATTACCTTTCAGGGGGGTGATTCACCC. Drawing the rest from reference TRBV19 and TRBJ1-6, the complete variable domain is DGGITQSPKYLFRKEGQNVTLSCEQNLNHDAMYWYRQDPGQGLRLIYYSQIVNDFQKGDIAEGYSVSREKKESFPLTVTSAQKNPTAFYLCASSITFQGGDSPLHFGNGTRLTVT.

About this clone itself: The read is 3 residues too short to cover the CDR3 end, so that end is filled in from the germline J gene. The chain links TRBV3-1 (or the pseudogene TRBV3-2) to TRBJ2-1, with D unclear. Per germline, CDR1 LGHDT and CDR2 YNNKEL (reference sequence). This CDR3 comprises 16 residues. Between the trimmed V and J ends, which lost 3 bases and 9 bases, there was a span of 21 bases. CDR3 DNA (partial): TGTGCCAGCAGCCAGAGAGGCAGGCACCCAGGTGGTGAG. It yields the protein CASSQRGRHPGGE. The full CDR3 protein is CASSQRGRHPGGEQFF.

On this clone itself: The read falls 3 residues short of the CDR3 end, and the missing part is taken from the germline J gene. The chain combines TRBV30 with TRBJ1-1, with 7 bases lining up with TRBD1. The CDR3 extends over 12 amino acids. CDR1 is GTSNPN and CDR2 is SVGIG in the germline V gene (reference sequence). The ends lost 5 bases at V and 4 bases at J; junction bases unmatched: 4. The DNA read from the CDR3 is TGTGCCTGGGCCAGGGGGGCCACTGAA. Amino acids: CAWARGATE. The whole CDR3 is CAWARGATEAFF.

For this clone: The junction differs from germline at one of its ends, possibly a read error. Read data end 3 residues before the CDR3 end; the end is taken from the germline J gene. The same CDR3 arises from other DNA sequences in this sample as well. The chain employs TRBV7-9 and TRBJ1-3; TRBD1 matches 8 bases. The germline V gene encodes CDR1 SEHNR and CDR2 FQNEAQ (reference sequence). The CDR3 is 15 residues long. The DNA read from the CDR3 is TGTGCCAGCAGCTCGACAGGGGATCTAGGAAACACG. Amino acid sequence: CASSSTGDLGNT. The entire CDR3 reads CASSSTGDLGNTIYF. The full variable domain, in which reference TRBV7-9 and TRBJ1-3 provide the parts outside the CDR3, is DTGVSQNPRHKITKRGQNVTFRCDPISEHNRLYWYRQTLGQGPEFLTYFQNEAQLEKSRLLSDRFSAERPKGSFSTLEIQRTEQGDSAMYLCASSSTGDLGNTIYFGEGSWLTVV.

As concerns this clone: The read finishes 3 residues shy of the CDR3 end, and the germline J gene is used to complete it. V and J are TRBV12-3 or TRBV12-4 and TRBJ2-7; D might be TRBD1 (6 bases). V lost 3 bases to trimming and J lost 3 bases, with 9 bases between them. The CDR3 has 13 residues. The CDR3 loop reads CASSFDRNYEQYF. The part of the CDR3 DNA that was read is TGTGCCAGCAGTTTCGACAGGAACTACGAG.

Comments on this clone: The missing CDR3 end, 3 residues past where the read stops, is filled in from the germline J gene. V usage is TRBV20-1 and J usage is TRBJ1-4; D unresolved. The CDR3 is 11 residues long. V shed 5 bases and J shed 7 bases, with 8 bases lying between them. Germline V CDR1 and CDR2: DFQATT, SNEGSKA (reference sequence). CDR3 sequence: CSAHQSEKLFF. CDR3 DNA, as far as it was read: TGCAGTGCTCACCAGTCTGAAAAA.

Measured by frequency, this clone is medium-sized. The CDR3 region is CASSQDRGGQSPLHF. The sequenced CDR3 bases are TGTGCCAGCAGCCAAGATCGGGGGGGCCAGTCACCC. The chain uses TRBV14 and TRBJ1-6; a weak D match, TRBD1 (6 bases). The read ends 3 residues before the CDR3 terminus; that terminus is restored from the germline J gene. This CDR3 has 15 amino acids. The germline V gene encodes CDR1 SGHDN and CDR2 FVKESK. Deletions cut 0 bases from V and 10 bases from J, with 13 bases between.

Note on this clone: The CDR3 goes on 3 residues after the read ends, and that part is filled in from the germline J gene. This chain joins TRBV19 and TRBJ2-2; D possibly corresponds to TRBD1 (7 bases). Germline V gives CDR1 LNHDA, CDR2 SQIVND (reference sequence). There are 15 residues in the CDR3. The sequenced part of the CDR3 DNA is TGTGCCAGTAGTGAACAGGGGACTGGGGCCAACGTG. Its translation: CASSEQGTGANV. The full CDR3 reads CASSEQGTGANVLFF.